The clone carrying this T cell receptor (beta chain) occurred many times. Its specificity is unknown. CDR3 regions were amplified by Arm-PCR using iRepertoire HTBI primers to build TCR beta libraries. One entry per CDR3 protein results from TCRdb running MiXCR on the multiplex PCR reads. Among about 440,000 distinct CDR3 sequences listed, more than 13% were seen once. This entry belongs to a study of regulatory T cells in long-lasting Graves disease. Study observations and caveats: Persistent disease samples used TRBV28, TRBJ1-2 and TRBJ2-5 preferentially.

Germline V lookup: CDR1 SGHRS, CDR2 YFSETQ. The CDR3 has 14 amino acids. J was trimmed by 4 bases and V by 4 bases; bases with no gene match: 6. Time point denoted: newly diagnosed GD, antithyroid drugs for less than 3 months. With RNA extracted from PBMCs as input, the TCR library was made. These data were also reused for a study on T cells in Graves' hyperthyroidism and ophthalmopathy.

V and J are TRBV5-1 and TRBJ1-2; the match to TRBD1 covers 8 bases. Sequencing was performed on peripheral blood mononuclear cells (PBMCs), taken at new diagnosis, from a patient treated with antithyroid drugs. This TCR was recovered from a woman in her 30s with Graves disease. The CDR3 bases are TGCGCCAGCAGCCCGGGACAGGTTGGCTATGGCTACACCTTC. Translated: CASSPGQVGYGYTF. Filled out from reference TRBV5-1 and TRBJ1-2, the complete variable domain reads KAGVTQTPRYLIKTRGQQVTLSCSPISGHRSVSWYQQTPGQGLQFLFEYFSETQRNKGNFPGRFSGRQFSNSRSEMNVSTLELGDSALYLCASSPGQVGYGYTFGSGTRLTVV.